This T cell receptor beta chain was sequenced in a study of T cells after yellow fever vaccination. Each CDR3 protein gets one entry after TCRdb re-called the 5' RACE reads with MiXCR. Of hundreds of thousands of distinct CDR3 sequences in the sample, roughly 12% were seen once. Findings and caveats of the study: Although most clonotypes did not, a small share appeared in both CD4 and CD8 compartments.

The germline V gene has CDR1 MGHRA and CDR2 YSYEKL. V was shortened by 1 base and J by 0 bases, with 9 bases between the two germline ends. The CDR3 runs 15 residues. This clonotype occurred a few times. As yet, its antigen is unknown. The chain joins TRBV4-1 to TRBJ1-2; D remains ambiguous. This sequence originates from a man aged 18 to 29 who received the YFV17D yellow fever vaccine. The sequencing used PBMCs, collected on the day of the first yellow fever vaccination. The CDR3 loop is CASSQGRSSNYGYTF. The CDR3 DNA sequence: TGCGCCAGCAGCCAAGGTCGCAGCTCTAACTATGGCTACACCTTC.